Detailed here is one TCR beta chain. The data were obtained in a study of shared clonotypes between healthy human individuals. Turning to the study itself: The study drew on two women and a few men aged 18 to 49 as donors. Per donor, CD8 memory used one plate, CD8 naive used two, CD4 memory used three and CD4 naive used three.

Germline CDR1 is SGHAT and CDR2 is FQNNGV. The V gene end was trimmed by 4 bases and the J gene end by 5 bases; junction bases not matched to a gene: 14. The CDR3 loop spans 18 amino acids. Sequenced by immunoSEQ multiplex PCR; TCRdb stores in-frame clones only, minus some. Of 2 million to 3 million clones detected, more than 85% appear once; the ten largest clones hold around 0.4%. V and J are TRBV11-2 and TRBJ2-2; TRBD2 agrees at 9 bases. This receptor was taken from a man younger than 30 in good health. Some clones in this sample may be carry-over from other donors' samples. The source material was naive CD4+ T cells from PBMCs. Subset indicated: CD45RA+ positively selected. In DNA, the CDR3 is TGTGCCAGCAGCTCAGGGGTAGCGGGGGCCGGAGAGACCGGGGAGCTGTTTTTT. It yields the protein CASSSGVAGAGETGELFF.